The 18 T cell receptor beta chains below come from one sample, sequenced in a study of neurological immune-mediated disorders. TCRdb analysed the 5' RACE reads with MiXCR anew, one entry per CDR3 protein. This table has about 16,000 distinct CDR3 sequences, around 9% appearing once. Specimen: CD8+ T cells from blood. These receptors were obtained from a man between 45 and 60 years old in good health.

This clonotype showed up many times. The rearrangement links TRBV27 to TRBJ2-5; D may be TRBD2 (5 bases). The germline V gene encodes CDR1 MNHEY and CDR2 SMNVEV (reference sequence). V shed 2 bases and J shed 7 bases, with 11 bases lying between them. The CDR3 is 13 residues long. The CDR3 DNA is TGTGCCAGCAGTTTAGATAGCGTAGGGACCCAGTACTTC. This codes for CASSLDSVGTQYF.

At least ten counts were recorded for this clonotype. V usage is TRBV28 and J usage is TRBJ2-7; 7 bases are a match to TRBD2. V dropped 2 bases and J dropped 3; count of bases not matched to a gene: 1. CDR1 is MDHEN and CDR2 is SYDVKM in the germline V gene. The CDR3 is 13 amino acids. The CDR3 loop reads CASSLGGGYEQYF. The DNA for the CDR3 is TGTGCCAGCAGTTTAGGCGGGGGCTACGAGCAGTACTTC.

At least ten counts were recorded for this clonotype. The rearrangement links TRBV15 to TRBJ2-2; D is perhaps TRBD1 (6 bases). V lost 5 bases, J lost 0 bases, and 7 bases lay in between. Germline values: CDR1 LNHNV, CDR2 YYDKDF (reference sequence). The CDR3 loop spans 14 amino acids. CDR3 coding DNA: TGTGCCACCAGCTCAGGGGCGAACACCGGGGAGCTGTTTTTT. Its translation: CATSSGANTGELFF.

As DNA, the CDR3 is TGTGCCAGCAGCCTCGGACTCTGGGCCATAGCTAACTATGGCTACACCTTC. Its translation is CASSLGLWAIANYGYTF. The V call is TRBV5-4, the J call TRBJ1-2; D is ambiguous. The germline gives CDR1 SGHNT, CDR2 YYREEE (reference sequence). V lost 4 bases, J lost 0 bases, and 19 bases lay in between. This CDR3 is 17 amino acids long.

The chain employs TRBV5-1 and TRBJ2-2; D remains ambiguous. Trimming stripped 1 base from V and 0 bases from J, with 7 bases between. The CDR3 has 15 amino acids. Germline V CDR1 and CDR2: SGHRS, YFSETQ. The CDR3 is CASSLFGPNTGELFF. The CDR3 coding sequence is TGCGCCAGCAGCTTGTTCGGCCCGAACACCGGGGAGCTGTTTTTT.

Ten or more counts support this clonotype. The gene calls are TRBV5-1 and TRBJ2-7; perhaps TRBD2 as D (6 bases). V was cut by 0 bases and J by 5 bases, with 12 bases left in between. This CDR3 comprises 14 residues. Germline CDR1 is SGHRS and CDR2 is YFSETQ. CDR3 in amino acids: CASSLGAGGDEQYF. In nucleotides, the CDR3 is TGCGCCAGCAGCTTGGGCGCCGGGGGTGACGAGCAGTACTTC.

This clonotype was detected many times. J is TRBJ2-7 and V is TRBV28, with 14 nucleotides matching TRBD2. Trimming cost V 4 bases and J 1 base; bases outside gene matches: 3. Per germline, CDR1 MDHEN and CDR2 SYDVKM. This CDR3 has 16 amino acids. Here the CDR3 DNA reads TGTGCCAGCAGTTCCTGGACTAGCGGGAGGTCCTACGAGCAGTACTTC. As protein: CASSSWTSGRSYEQYF.

This clonotype was detected ten times or more. The gene calls are TRBV7-2 and TRBJ2-7; 8 nucleotides match TRBD2. Germline V gene sequence: CDR1 SGHTA, CDR2 FQGNSA. The CDR3 totals 13 residues. The V gene end was trimmed by 6 bases and the J gene end by 3 bases; junction bases not matched to a gene: 4. For the CDR3, the DNA is TGTGCCAGCAGAAATAGCGGGATCTACGAGCAGTACTTC. Encoded protein: CASRNSGIYEQYF.

This clonotype was counted ten times or more. The chain uses TRBV7-8 and TRBJ2-7; a weak D match, TRBD2 (6 bases). This CDR3 contains 15 residues. V was clipped by 5 bases and J by 2 bases, with 16 bases between them. CDR1 and CDR2 (germline): SGHVS, FQNEAQ. CDR3 residues: CASSPHGSGTYEQYF. The CDR3 DNA sequence: TGTGCCAGCAGCCCCCATGGTAGCGGCACCTACGAGCAGTACTTC.

The chain is built from TRBV7-8 and TRBJ2-7, with D unclear. Trimming pared 1 base from V and 6 bases from J, leaving 7 bases between. CDR3 length equals 12 residues. Germline V gene lookup returns CDR1 SGHVS and CDR2 FQNEAQ. The CDR3 nucleotides are TGTGCCAGCAGCTTAGGAGCCGTCGAGCAGTACTTC. As protein: CASSLGAVEQYF.

The sample holds many counts of this clonotype. The chain has TRBV7-9 and TRBJ2-7; weak D call: TRBD1 (5 bases). V lost 4 bases to trimming and J lost 0 bases, with 19 bases between them. Germline CDR1 is SEHNR and CDR2 is FQNEAQ (reference sequence). The CDR3 is made up of 17 amino acids. This CDR3 is CASSSNYGQGPSYEQYF. The CDR3 DNA reads as TGTGCCAGCAGCTCCAACTATGGACAAGGACCCTCCTACGAGCAGTACTTC.

This clonotype was found many times. The chain couples TRBV6-5 to TRBJ2-7; D call uncertain. V was trimmed by 2 bases and J by 0 bases, leaving 8 bases between them. Germline assignment: CDR1 MNHEY and CDR2 SVGAGI. The CDR3 covers 14 residues. The CDR3: CASSYGRYSYEQYF. The CDR3, as DNA: TGTGCCAGCAGTTACGGCAGATACTCCTACGAGCAGTACTTC.

This clonotype was recorded many times. V is TRBV15 and J is TRBJ2-1, with 10 bases fitting TRBD2. Germline CDR1 and CDR2: LNHNV and YYDKDF (reference sequence). The CDR3 totals 22 residues. With 3 bases clipped from V and 0 bases from J, the junction kept 20 bases outside the gene matches. CDR3 DNA: TGTGCCACCAGCAGGGTGGGACTAGCGACGGACGAAGCGGCGAGCTCCTACAATGAGCAGTTCTTC. This gives the protein CATSRVGLATDEAASSYNEQFF.

This clonotype has at least ten counts. The junction departs from germline at one end; a sequencing error may be responsible. CDR3 DNA: TGTGCCAGCAGCCCTACGCAGGGGTCCTCTAATTCACCCCTCCACTTT. Its translation is CASSPTQGSSNSPLHF. The chain uses TRBV7-9 and TRBJ1-6, with TRBD1 as a possible D gene (6 bases). CDR1 and CDR2 (germline): SEHNR, FQNEAQ (reference sequence). This CDR3 contains 16 residues.

This clonotype was counted ten times or more. The rearrangement uses TRBV12-3 or TRBV12-4 and TRBJ2-1; a possible D gene is TRBD1 (5 bases). This CDR3 has 13 amino acids. Trimming cost V 6 bases and J 5 bases, with 11 bases left between them. The CDR3 region is CASSPDINNEQFF. For the CDR3, the DNA is TGTGCCAGCAGCCCGGACATTAACAATGAGCAGTTCTTC.

This clonotype was picked up many times. This sequence may be a read error, since a much larger clone differs from it by one base. The chain recombines TRBV6-5 with TRBJ2-7; tentative D call: TRBD1 (5 bases). Per germline, CDR1 MNHEY and CDR2 SVGAGI. The V end was cut by 8 bases, the J end by 5 bases, with 16 bases between. The CDR3 contains 13 residues. DNA of the CDR3: TGTGCCAGCGGGCCTGACAGATGGAACGAGCAGTACTTC. Translated: CASGPDRWNEQYF.

This clonotype was counted between two and nine times. The chain is built from TRBV5-1 and TRBJ2-7; perhaps D is TRBD1 or TRBD2 (5 bases each). The CDR3 extends over 16 amino acids. The germline V gene encodes CDR1 SGHRS and CDR2 YFSETQ. Between the trimmed V and J ends, which lost 2 bases and 4 bases, there was a span of 19 bases. Written as DNA, the CDR3 is TGCGCCAGCAGCTTACCCCCAGTGGGGGTAAGGTACGAGCAGTACTTC. Protein sequence: CASSLPPVGVRYEQYF.

This clonotype was recorded at least ten times. V gene TRBV28 combines with J gene TRBJ2-1, with D unresolved. The CDR3 sequence is 11 residues long. V lost 5 bases, J lost 8 bases, and 7 bases lay in between. Germline-derived CDR1 and CDR2 are MDHEN and SYDVKM. CDR3 in amino acids: CASSPSDEQFF. CDR3 DNA: TGTGCCAGCAGTCCCTCGGATGAGCAGTTCTTC.